Listed below are T cell receptor beta chains from one sample, sequenced in a study of cytomegalovirus exposure and HLA in healthy donors. The table came from immunoSEQ multiplex PCR; TCRdb's copy has only in-frame clones and leaves some out. The repertoire holds approximately 110,000 clones, with approximately 15% as singletons. The sample consisted of PBMCs. The receptors were gathered from a woman under 30 in good health and CMV-seronegative. Each CDR3 is given with its conserved first and last residue. Fields, in order: D gene, J gene, clone size, V gene, CDR3 protein, CDR3 DNA. The D gene is left open where the match is weak. Rows give clone size only sometimes, using once, few, many, or a class for an expanded clone.

>NA|TRBJ2-1|few|TRBV7-9
CASSARGGSPYEQFF
TGTGCCAGCAGCGCCCGAGGAGGTTCCCCGTATGAGCAGTTCTTC
>NA|TRBJ2-7|few|TRBV27
CASSLFQGSYEQYF
TGTGCCAGCAGTTTATTCCAGGGTTCCTACGAGCAGTACTTC
>TRBD1|TRBJ2-7|many|TRBV5-1
CASSWAGTGLSYEQYF
TGCGCCAGCAGCTGGGCCGGGACAGGGTTATCCTACGAGCAGTACTTC
>TRBD1|TRBJ2-7|NA|TRBV19
CASSIVADRGAYEQYF
TGTGCCAGTAGTATAGTAGCGGACAGGGGAGCCTACGAGCAGTACTTC
>TRBD2|TRBJ2-3|NA|TRBV4-1
CASSQDRGGADTQYF
TGCGCCAGCAGCCAAGATCGGGGGGGGGCAGATACGCAGTATTTT
>NA|TRBJ2-1|few|TRBV30
CAWNFRDEQFF
TGTGCCTGGAACTTCCGGGATGAGCAGTTCTTC
>NA|TRBJ2-7|NA|TRBV25-1
CASSSTGTLTYEQYF
TGTGCCAGCAGTAGTACAGGCACACTTACCTACGAGCAGTACTTC
>NA|TRBJ2-3|NA|TRBV5-1
CASSVPLRPDTQYF
TGCGCCAGCAGTGTCCCCCTACGCCCAGATACGCAGTATTTT
>TRBD2|TRBJ2-7|NA|TRBV6-5
CASRGTSAYEQYF
TGTGCCAGCAGAGGGACTAGCGCCTACGAGCAGTACTTC
>NA|TRBJ1-1|NA|TRBV10-3
CAISEAANTEAFF
TGTGCCATCAGTGAGGCGGCTAACACTGAAGCTTTCTTT
>TRBD1|TRBJ2-4|NA|TRBV2
CASSGTGGLLAKNIQYF
TGTGCCAGCAGTGGGACAGGGGGCCTTCTGGCCAAAAACATTCAGTACTTC
>TRBD1|TRBJ2-7|few|TRBV4-1
CASSLGQGSYEQYF
TGCGCCAGCAGCCTAGGACAGGGATCCTACGAGCAGTACTTC
>NA|TRBJ2-2|few|TRBV5-1
CASSPSGDFSGTGELFF
TGCGCCAGCAGCCCCTCTGGGGACTTTTCCGGCACCGGGGAGCTGTTTTTT
>TRBD2|TRBJ2-7|NA|TRBV7-9
CASSLGLAGGDEQYF
TGTGCCAGCAGCCTGGGACTAGCGGGAGGGGACGAGCAGTACTTC
>NA|TRBJ1-5|few|TRBV27
CASKTGGNQPQHF
TGTGCCAGCAAGACAGGAGGCAATCAGCCCCAGCATTTT
>NA|TRBJ1-1|few|TRBV2
CASSWQGYLTEAFF
TGTGCCAGCAGTTGGCAGGGCTATCTCACTGAAGCTTTCTTT
>TRBD1|TRBJ2-7|once|TRBV7-2
CASSYAWDSPYEQYF
TGTGCCAGCAGCTACGCTTGGGACAGCCCCTACGAGCAGTACTTC
>TRBD2|TRBJ2-1|NA|TRBV30
CAWSVLAGAIEQFF
TGTGCCTGGAGTGTACTGGCGGGAGCAATTGAGCAGTTCTTC
>TRBD2|TRBJ2-1|NA|TRBV11-2
CASNGLAAYNEQFF
TGTGCCAGCAACGGACTAGCGGCGTACAATGAGCAGTTCTTC
>NA|TRBJ1-4|few|TRBV27
CASSLGGLRKLFF
TGTGCCAGCAGTTTAGGGGGACTTCGGAAACTGTTTTTT
>TRBD2|TRBJ2-7|NA|TRBV6-5
CASSPLLAGVYEQYF
TGTGCCAGCAGCCCCCTTCTAGCGGGGGTCTACGAGCAGTACTTC
>NA|TRBJ1-1|NA|TRBV29-1
CSVDVGGAGTEAFF
TGCAGCGTTGACGTGGGGGGGGCGGGGACTGAAGCTTTCTTT
>NA|TRBJ1-1|NA|TRBV15
CATSRDRLTATEAFF
TGTGCCACCAGCAGAGATCGCTTGACAGCCACTGAAGCTTTCTTT
>NA|TRBJ2-7|few|TRBV5-6
CASRAGAYEQYF
TGTGCCAGCAGAGCCGGGGCCTACGAGCAGTACTTC
>TRBD1|TRBJ1-2|NA|TRBV6-1
CASSGRDRAQLSYGYTF
TGTGCCAGCAGTGGCCGGGACAGGGCCCAACTTAGCTATGGCTACACCTTC
>NA|TRBJ1-5|NA|TRBV19
CASSLREAGQPQHF
TGTGCCAGTAGTCTCCGGGAGGCAGGGCAGCCCCAGCATTTT